The rows below give T cell receptor beta chains drawn from one sample of a study of post-analysis software for immune sequencing data. TCRdb re-called the PCR reads with MiXCR, one entry per CDR3 protein. This repertoire shows 600,000 to 700,000 distinct CDR3 sequences, around 64% found once; its top ten account for approximately 10%. The sample consisted of blood. The receptors come from a girl aged 2-15 years with multiple sclerosis. Each CDR3 is given without its conserved first and last residue. Size is omitted from some rows. Given values are once, few, many or a class for expanded clones.

clone_size	v_call	j_call	cdr3_aa
few	TRBV29-1	TRBJ1-1	SVEDPGSTTEAF
few	TRBV4-3	TRBJ2-5	ASSQDTGETQY
NA	TRBV2	TRBJ1-4	ASSPSGGRDEKLF
once	TRBV20-1	TRBJ2-1	SATLTGPYNEQF
NA	TRBV12-3/TRBV12-4	TRBJ2-7	ASSFSQGALEQY
NA	TRBV29-1	TRBJ2-1	SVAGRWNEQF
NA	TRBV3-1	TRBJ1-2	ASSQVEDGYT
NA	TRBV6-5	TRBJ1-2	ASSPGQGRANYGYT
NA	TRBV4-1	TRBJ2-1	ASSPGEGKGSYNEQF
NA	TRBV7-3	TRBJ2-1	ASSGGVRNEQF
NA	TRBV12-3/TRBV12-4	TRBJ1-6	ASSFGSPTPLH
few	TRBV18	TRBJ2-6	ASSPIQGPAGANVLT
NA	TRBV3-1	TRBJ2-1	ASSRRSGSLPGNEQF
NA	TRBV6-6	TRBJ2-7	ASSSDLDEQY
NA	TRBV29-1	TRBJ1-4	SGRISEKLF
NA	TRBV20-1	NA	SAHTGDEQY
few	TRBV6-6	TRBJ2-7	ASSYSGPESYEQY
few	TRBV12-3/TRBV12-4	TRBJ2-3	ASTPLERTGSTDTQY
NA	TRBV29-1	TRBJ2-3	SVTLAGGPDTQY
NA	TRBV7-8	TRBJ2-7	ASSLGAVLSYEQY
once	TRBV5-5	TRBJ2-2	ASSPINTGELF
NA	TRBV11-2	TRBJ2-1	ASTLTGASYNEQF
NA	TRBV6-2/TRBV6-3	TRBJ2-1	ASPWAPSYNEQF
NA	TRBV5-6	TRBJ2-1	ASSLRSSGGYFEQF
NA	TRBV7-2	TRBJ2-3	ASSRRRTSTDTQY
few	TRBV7-2	TRBJ2-5	ASSLFGGGNQETQY
NA	TRBV12-3/TRBV12-4	TRBJ1-5	ASSFTLDPQPQH
NA	TRBV5-1	TRBJ1-1	ASSSYGQGGTEAF
NA	TRBV27	TRBJ2-5	ASSLVVGGIGRRETQY
NA	TRBV7-2	TRBJ2-5	ASSHSLAGAQETQY
NA	TRBV6-6	TRBJ2-1	ASRHFLAVSYNEQF
NA	TRBV20-1	TRBJ2-7	SAVRAGNEQY
few	TRBV18	TRBJ2-1	ASSPAFGQNEQF
NA	TRBV4-1	TRBJ2-5	ASSQEPAQETQY
NA	TRBV7-2	TRBJ2-3	ASSFASSTDTQY
few	TRBV7-9	TRBJ2-1	ASSLEGRGNEQF
NA	TRBV7-2	TRBJ2-7	ASSLVPGLAGVNEQY
NA	TRBV10-3	TRBJ2-7	AISESSLPSSSSYEQY
NA	TRBV5-1	TRBJ2-7	ASSLASSGGEQY
NA	TRBV20-1	TRBJ2-3	SARVDRDGVTDTQY
few	TRBV6-8	TRBJ2-7	ASSYEGPGSYEQY
NA	TRBV4-1	TRBJ1-1	ASKILSTGGLEAF
NA	TRBV20-1	TRBJ2-3	SARLGGPDTQY
once	TRBV2	TRBJ2-5	ASGGGTHQETQY
NA	TRBV2	TRBJ2-7	ASSRELGYEQY
NA	TRBV29-1	TRBJ2-7	SVGDAGGEQY
NA	TRBV28	TRBJ2-7	ASGETGSYEQY
few	TRBV7-9	TRBJ2-1	ASSSGTIADEQF
NA	TRBV7-3	TRBJ2-1	ASSPRGGTSEKQF
NA	TRBV24-1	TRBJ2-3	ATSDATDTQY
NA	TRBV6-1	TRBJ1-5	ASSEGVRQPQH
NA	TRBV6-1	TRBJ1-1	ASSAFTGTGGTEAF
few	TRBV7-9	TRBJ2-1	ASSLAQGSKEF
once	TRBV29-1	TRBJ2-2	SVTGRATGELF
once	TRBV12-3/TRBV12-4	TRBJ2-7	ASSLGGAWGEQY